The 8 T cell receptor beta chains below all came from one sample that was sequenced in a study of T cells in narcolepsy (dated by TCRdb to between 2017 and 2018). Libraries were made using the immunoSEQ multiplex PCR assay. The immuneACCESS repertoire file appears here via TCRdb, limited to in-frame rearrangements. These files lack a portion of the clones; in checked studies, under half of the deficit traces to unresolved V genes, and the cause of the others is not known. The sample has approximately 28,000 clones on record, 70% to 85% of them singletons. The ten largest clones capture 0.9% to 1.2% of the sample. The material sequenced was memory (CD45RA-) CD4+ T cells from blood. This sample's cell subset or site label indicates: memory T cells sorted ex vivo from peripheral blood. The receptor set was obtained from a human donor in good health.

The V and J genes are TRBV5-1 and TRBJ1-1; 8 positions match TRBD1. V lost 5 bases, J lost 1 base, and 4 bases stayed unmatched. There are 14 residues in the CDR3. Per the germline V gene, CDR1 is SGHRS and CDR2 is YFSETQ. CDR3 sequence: CASRSGTGNTEAFF. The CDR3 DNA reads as TGCGCCAGCAGATCCGGGACAGGGAACACTGAAGCTTTCTTT.

The CDR3 spells CSVGEQSSNQPQHF. The CDR3 region has the DNA TGCAGCGTGGGTGAACAGTCTAGCAATCAGCCCCAGCATTTT. This chain uses TRBV29-1 with TRBJ1-5; D gene ambiguous. V shed 6 bases and J shed 0 bases, with 12 bases lying between them. This CDR3 spans 14 amino acids. The germline CDR1 and CDR2 sequences are SQVTM and ANQGSEA.

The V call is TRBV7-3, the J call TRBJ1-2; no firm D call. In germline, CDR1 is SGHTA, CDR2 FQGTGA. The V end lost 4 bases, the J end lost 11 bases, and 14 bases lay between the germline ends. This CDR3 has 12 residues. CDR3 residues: CASSSSGRSYTF. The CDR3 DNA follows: TGTGCCAGCAGCTCCTCAGGCAGGTCGTACACCTTC.

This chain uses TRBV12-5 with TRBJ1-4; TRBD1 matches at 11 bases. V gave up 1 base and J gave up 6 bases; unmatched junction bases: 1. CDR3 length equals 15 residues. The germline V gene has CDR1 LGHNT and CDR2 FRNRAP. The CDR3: CASGLGTGGDEKLFF. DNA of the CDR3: TGTGCTAGTGGTTTGGGGACAGGGGGCGATGAAAAACTGTTTTTT.

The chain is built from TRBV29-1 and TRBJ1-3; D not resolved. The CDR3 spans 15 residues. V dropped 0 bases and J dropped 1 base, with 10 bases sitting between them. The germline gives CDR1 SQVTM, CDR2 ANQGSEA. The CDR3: CSVEDPKGSGNTIYF. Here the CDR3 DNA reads TGCAGCGTTGAAGATCCTAAGGGATCTGGAAACACCATATATTTT.

The CDR3 loop is CASSFPGVSRGGPYNEQFF. The CDR3, as DNA: TGTGCCAGCAGCTTCCCAGGTGTTTCACGGGGGGGCCCCTACAATGAGCAGTTCTTC. The gene calls are TRBV7-9 and TRBJ2-1, with 8 bases aligning to TRBD2. CDR1 is SEHNR and CDR2 is FQNEAQ in the germline V gene (reference sequence). This CDR3 comprises 19 residues. Losses at the gene ends were 3 bases for V and 2 bases for J; bases not matched to a gene: 15. Full variable domain (remainder filled in from reference TRBV7-9 and TRBJ2-1): DTGVSQNPRHKITKRGQNVTFRCDPISEHNRLYWYRQTLGQGPEFLTYFQNEAQLEKSRLLSDRFSAERPKGSFSTLEIQRTEQGDSAMYLCASSFPGVSRGGPYNEQFFGPGTRLTVL.

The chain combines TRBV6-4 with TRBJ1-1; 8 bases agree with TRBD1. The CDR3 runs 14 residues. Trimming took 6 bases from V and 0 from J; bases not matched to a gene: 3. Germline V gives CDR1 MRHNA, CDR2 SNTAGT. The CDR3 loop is CASRGTGMNTEAFF. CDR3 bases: TGTGCCAGCAGAGGGACAGGCATGAACACTGAAGCTTTCTTT.

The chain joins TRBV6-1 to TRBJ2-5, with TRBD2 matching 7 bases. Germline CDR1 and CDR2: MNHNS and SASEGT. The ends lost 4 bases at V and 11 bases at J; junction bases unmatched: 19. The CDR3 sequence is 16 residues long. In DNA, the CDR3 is TGTGCCAGCAGTGCCACGGGGCTAGCGGCTTACAATGAGCAGTACTTC. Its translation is CASSATGLAAYNEQYF.